This TCR beta chain stems from a study of blood T cell repertoires in COVID-19. For the study at large: COVID-19 samples from acute and convalescent phases originated in the United States, Italy and Spain. In each case, the material was cDNA or gDNA derived from T cells, B-cell-depleted T cells, or PBMCs.

The CDR3 runs 16 residues. Germline CDR1 and CDR2: SGHTS and YDEGEE. Trimming shortened V by 2 bases and J by 4 bases, and 16 bases separated the two germline ends. Sequencing used immunoSEQ multiplex PCR; TCRdb keeps in-frame clones, though not all of them. The sample holds approximately 470,000 clones, 75% to 90% seen once. The sample taken for sequencing was PBMCs or T cells enriched from blood (not recorded which). The rearrangement uses TRBV5-8 and TRBJ1-5, with D possibly TRBD1 on 6 matching bases. The receptor comes from a woman younger than 35 who had recovered from COVID-19. CDR3 in amino acids: CASSFGQLGGNQPQHF. The CDR3 nucleotides read TGTGCCAGCAGCTTCGGACAGTTGGGGGGGAATCAGCCCCAGCATTTT.